Below are 25 T cell receptor beta chains sequenced from a single sample in a study of cytomegalovirus exposure and HLA in healthy donors. 13 Jbeta primers and 60 Vbeta primers were used for the PCR. Sequencing was performed with immunoSEQ multiplex PCR; in TCRdb, only in-frame clones are kept and a portion is missing. This sample carries about 190,000 clones, 80% of them seen once, and the ten largest clones take 0.65%. The sequenced material came from PBMCs. The origin of the receptors is a boy younger than 18 in good health and CMV-seronegative.

V and J are TRBV30 and TRBJ2-5; a weak D match, TRBD1 (6 bases). Germline V gene data show CDR1 as GTSNPN and CDR2 as SVGIG (reference sequence). This CDR3 has 13 residues. Trimming cost V 4 bases and J 1 base, with 10 bases left between them. The CDR3 DNA reads TGTGCCTGGAATCCAGGGGCCCAAGAGACCCAGTACTTC. This codes for CAWNPGAQETQYF. The full variable domain, completed using reference TRBV30 and TRBJ2-5, is SQTIHQWPATLVQPVGSPLSLECTVEGTSNPNLYWYRQAAGRGLQLLFYSVGIGQISSEVPQNLSASRPQDRQFILSSKKLLLSDSGFYLCAWNPGAQETQYFGPGTRLLVL.

This chain links TRBV10-3 with TRBJ1-6; no reliable D call. Trimming took 0 bases from V and 0 from J, leaving 12 bases between them. The CDR3 extends over 18 amino acids. Germline CDR1 is ENHRY and CDR2 is SYGVKD. The chain's CDR3 is CAISESPTDPSYNSPLHF. CDR3 in DNA: TGTGCCATCAGTGAGTCCCCGACTGATCCCTCCTATAATTCACCCCTCCACTTT.

The chain couples TRBV6-1 to TRBJ1-1; D unclear. V was clipped by 2 bases and J by 0 bases, with 13 bases between them. There are 16 residues in the CDR3. Germline V gene sequence: CDR1 MNHNS, CDR2 SASEGT. The chain's CDR3 is CASSEKRSFMNTEAFF. In DNA form, the CDR3 reads TGTGCCAGCAGTGAAAAACGGAGCTTCATGAACACTGAAGCTTTCTTT.

The chain carries TRBV2 and TRBJ2-3; no definite D call. CDR1 is SNHLY, CDR2 FYNNEI, per germline. The CDR3 length is 16 residues. V lost 7 bases and J 5 bases, leaving 22 bases between the germline ends. CDR3 sequence (DNA): TGTGCCAGCACCGGTATAGCTACGAAGTTAATAGATACGCAGTATTTT. It specifies CASTGIATKLIDTQYF.

The chain is built from TRBV27 and TRBJ1-2; the match to TRBD1 covers 8 bases. The length of the CDR3 is 17 residues. V shed 5 bases, J shed 5 bases, and the junction held 16 bases outside the gene matches. CDR1 and CDR2 from the germline V gene are MNHEY and SMNVEV (reference sequence). The CDR3 loop is CASSLSPPTGEAYGYTF. The CDR3 DNA is TGTGCCAGCAGTCTCTCACCTCCGACAGGGGAGGCTTATGGCTACACCTTC.

Here the CDR3 DNA reads TGTGCCAGCAGTTCGGATACAGGGGCCACTGAAGCTTTCTTT. This encodes CASSSDTGATEAFF. The gene calls are TRBV7-8 and TRBJ1-1; 7 nucleotides agree with TRBD1. Germline loops: CDR1 SGHVS, CDR2 FQNEAQ. The CDR3 contains 14 residues. The ends lost 6 bases at V and 4 bases at J; junction bases unmatched: 8.

The rearrangement joins TRBV12-5 to TRBJ2-5; TRBD1 aligns across 8 bases. The assigned J gene may be wrong: the sequence end matches TRBJ2-7 better. Germline V gene data show CDR1 as LGHNT and CDR2 as FRNRAP. The CDR3 sequence is 12 residues long. The DNA for the CDR3 is TGTGCTAGTGGTTTGACAGGGGGCGAGCAGTACTTC. Translation: CASGLTGGEQYF.

The chain carries TRBV6-5 and TRBJ2-1; maybe TRBD2 (6 bases). The CDR3 runs to 14 residues. The germline V gene encodes CDR1 MNHEY and CDR2 SVGAGI. The V and J ends lost 5 bases and 10 bases respectively, with 18 bases between them. Here the CDR3 reads CASSPGTRPAEQFF. The CDR3 DNA reads as TGTGCCAGCAGTCCAGGGACTCGCCCCGCGGAGCAGTTCTTC.

This clone was seen a single time. Here the CDR3 DNA reads TGTGCCAGCAGCGTGTGGGACATGAACACTGAAGCTTTCTTT. Protein product: CASSVWDMNTEAFF. The chain joins TRBV9 to TRBJ1-1; TRBD1 might be the D (6 bases). Germline CDR1 SGDLS, CDR2 YYNGEE. This CDR3 has 14 amino acids. V was shortened by 2 bases and J by 0 bases, with 8 bases between the two germline ends. The variable domain in full, with the rest retrieved from reference TRBV9 and TRBJ1-1, is DSGVTQTPKHLITATGQRVTLRCSPRSGDLSVYWYQQSLDQGLQFLIQYYNGEERAKGNILERFSAQQFPDLHSELNLSSLELGDSALYFCASSVWDMNTEAFFGQGTRLTVV.

The chain uses TRBV5-1 and TRBJ2-7, with TRBD2 matching over 8 bases. Germline V gene data show CDR1 as SGHRS and CDR2 as YFSETQ. CDR3 size: 14 residues. V was pared by 2 bases and J by 5 bases, with 6 bases of the junction left unmatched. CDR3 region: CASSFSGGAHEQYF. CDR3 nucleotides: TGCGCCAGCAGCTTTTCCGGGGGGGCCCACGAGCAGTACTTC.

J is TRBJ2-2 and V is TRBV7-2; D may be TRBD2 (6 bases). V was pared by 2 bases and J by 4 bases, with 17 bases between. Germline CDR1 and CDR2: SGHTA and FQGNSA. The CDR3 sequence is 17 residues long. The CDR3: CASSLYGGGLGTGELFF. Here the CDR3 DNA reads TGTGCCAGCAGCTTATATGGTGGGGGGTTGGGCACCGGGGAGCTGTTTTTT. The entire variable domain, with the rest obtained from reference TRBV7-2 and TRBJ2-2, is as follows: GAGVSQSPSNKVTEKGKDVELRCDPISGHTALYWYRQSLGQGLEFLIYFQGNSAPDKSGLPSDRFSAERTGGSVSTLTIQRTQQEDSAVYLCASSLYGGGLGTGELFFGEGSRLTVL.

This chain uses TRBV28 with TRBJ2-3; TRBD2 might be the D (5 bases). The V gene's germline CDR1 is MDHEN and CDR2 SYDVKM. V was shortened by 3 bases and J by 2 bases, with 9 bases between the two germline ends. CDR3 length equals 14 residues. CDR3 region: CASSFRDTTDTQYF. CDR3 nucleotides: TGTGCCAGCAGTTTCCGGGATACCACAGATACGCAGTATTTT.

The table lists this clone with a few counts. The chain is built from TRBV5-1 and TRBJ1-1, with D possibly being TRBD1 (5 bases). The CDR3 runs 14 residues. V gave up 7 bases and J gave up 6 bases, with 19 bases separating them. Per the germline V gene, CDR1 is SGHRS and CDR2 is YFSETQ. The DNA of the CDR3 is TGCGCCAGCTTCGCTGGGGGAGGAAGGGCTGAAGCTTTCTTT. This codes for CASFAGGGRAEAFF.

This clone has just one count. The chain couples TRBV4-1 to TRBJ2-1, with D possibly being TRBD2 (6 bases). The CDR3 is 16 amino acids. CDR1 is MGHRA and CDR2 is YSYEKL in the germline V gene. V was pared by 0 bases and J by 6 bases, with 15 bases between. CDR3 sequence: CASSQDQTSRLNEQFF. The CDR3, as DNA: TGCGCCAGCAGCCAAGATCAGACTAGTAGGCTCAATGAGCAGTTCTTC.

The V and J genes are TRBV10-3 and TRBJ1-5; the D is unclear. The CDR3 length is 14 residues. The germline V gene has CDR1 ENHRY and CDR2 SYGVKD. V lost 7 bases and J lost 0, with 10 bases in between. In DNA, the CDR3 is TGTGCCATCAATTCGGAGCTTAGCAATCAGCCCCAGCATTTT. Its translation is CAINSELSNQPQHF.

This clone has just a few counts. The chain couples TRBV7-9 to TRBJ1-1, with TRBD1 matching over 7 bases. V lost 5 bases to trimming and J lost 2 bases; unmatched junction nucleotides: 11. The CDR3 spans 16 residues. Germline CDR1 is SEHNR and CDR2 is FQNEAQ (reference sequence). For the CDR3, the DNA is TGTGCCAGCAGCGATGAACGGGACAGAGATAACACTGAAGCTTTCTTT. As protein: CASSDERDRDNTEAFF.

The chain uses TRBV29-1 and TRBJ2-1, with D perhaps matching TRBD2 (6 bases). Germline CDR1 SQVTM, CDR2 ANQGSEA. Trimming shortened V by 5 bases and J by 6 bases, and 17 bases separated the two germline ends. The CDR3 has 14 amino acids. For the CDR3, the DNA is TGCAGCGTTTTACTTGGAGGGATTGTCAATGAGCAGTTCTTC. Protein: CSVLLGGIVNEQFF.

The V and J genes are TRBV4-1 and TRBJ2-7, with D possibly TRBD2 on 5 matching bases. Germline assignment: CDR1 MGHRA and CDR2 YSYEKL. Deletions cut 4 bases from V and 6 bases from J, with 19 bases between. This CDR3 region has 15 residues. CDR3 in amino acids: CASSPQGASWVEQYF. In nucleotides, the CDR3 is TGCGCCAGCAGCCCCCAAGGAGCTAGCTGGGTCGAGCAGTACTTC.

The chain couples TRBV6-5 to TRBJ2-1; 8 nucleotides align to TRBD1. CDR1 MNHEY and CDR2 SVGAGI come from the germline V gene. The trim removed 2 bases at V and 7 bases at J, leaving 4 bases unmatched. The CDR3 totals 14 residues. CDR3 DNA sequence: TGTGCCAGCAGTTACATCCAGGGGGCAAATGAGCAGTTCTTC. Its translation is CASSYIQGANEQFF.

The chain has TRBV5-6 and TRBJ1-3; 8 nucleotides match TRBD1. This CDR3 contains 12 residues. Germline V gene data show CDR1 as SGHDT and CDR2 as YYEEEE. V lost 0 bases and J lost 14; bases outside the gene matches: 4. In DNA, the CDR3 is TGTGCCAGCAGCTTGGCGACAGGGGCCGTATATTTT. Residues: CASSLATGAVYF.

The chain couples TRBV5-1 to TRBJ1-3; 7 positions agree with TRBD1. Losses at the gene ends were 0 bases for V and 2 bases for J; bases not matched to a gene: 2. The CDR3 contains 15 residues. Germline CDR1 reads SGHRS; CDR2 reads YFSETQ. CDR3 loop: CASSLETGAGNTIYF. The DNA of the CDR3 is TGCGCCAGCAGCTTGGAAACAGGGGCTGGAAACACCATATATTTT.

This chain connects TRBV9 to TRBJ2-7; D is uncertain. In germline, CDR1 is SGDLS, CDR2 YYNGEE. This CDR3 has 9 amino acids. Trimming stripped 4 bases from V and 12 bases from J, with 8 bases between. CDR3 sequence reads: CASSLGRYF. The CDR3 bases are TGTGCCAGCAGCTTAGGTCGGTACTTC.

V is TRBV2 and J is TRBJ1-6, with D uncertain. Trimming took 6 bases from V and 9 from J, leaving 12 bases between them. Germline-derived CDR1 and CDR2 are SNHLY and FYNNEI. The CDR3 sequence is 13 residues long. This CDR3 is CASRWGAISPLHF. DNA of the CDR3: TGTGCCAGCAGATGGGGAGCGATTTCACCCCTCCACTTT.

In the case of this clone: One end of the junction is discordant with germline, which a read error may explain. The rearrangement uses TRBV7-2 and TRBJ2-2; TRBD2 agrees at 11 bases. CDR3 size: 14 residues. Germline-derived CDR1 and CDR2 are SGHTA and FQGNSA. As DNA, the CDR3 is TGTGCCAGCAGCTCTATAGCGGGAGGGGGGGATCTGTTTTTT. It specifies CASSSIAGGGDLFF.

The table lists this clone with a few counts. The chain couples TRBV7-2 to TRBJ2-5; 9 bases align to TRBD2. Germline CDR1 and CDR2: SGHTA and FQGNSA. The CDR3 loop spans 17 amino acids. V shed 5 bases and J 5 bases; nucleotides not matched to a gene: 15. The CDR3 protein is CASSPLPGLAGWETQYF. The CDR3 DNA reads as TGTGCCAGCAGCCCACTCCCGGGACTAGCCGGTTGGGAGACCCAGTACTTC.